This is a list of T cell receptor beta chains from one sample in a study of blood T cells in healthy people across ages. Via MiXCR, TCRdb re-called the 5' RACE reads, giving one row per CDR3 protein. The sample lists hundreds of thousands of distinct CDR3 sequences, roughly 41% seen once, with 20% to 25% in the top ten. Sequenced input: blood. Receptors originate from a woman aged 55-69 years in good health. The CDR3 runs from the conserved cysteine through the conserved F or W. The order of the fields is D gene, clone size, V gene, J gene, CDR3 DNA, CDR3 protein. D genes are given only for firm matches. A row's size may be missing; if present it is once, few, many or a size class.

TRBD2	once	TRBV12-3/TRBV12-4	TRBJ2-3	TGTGCCAGTCGGCGGGAGGGGAGCACAGATACGCAGTATTTT	CASRREGSTDTQYF
TRBD2	few	TRBV27	TRBJ2-1	TGTGCCAGCAGAGGGACGGGAGGATATGAGCAGTTCTTC	CASRGTGGYEQFF
.	few	TRBV3-1	TRBJ1-2	TGTGCCAGCAGCGTATACACACTCAACTATGGCTACACCTTC	CASSVYTLNYGYTF
TRBD1	.	TRBV29-1	TRBJ2-5	TGCAGCGGTGAGGACAGGTCCTCGGGGACCCAGTACTTC	CSGEDRSSGTQYF
.	few	TRBV2	TRBJ2-1	TGTGCCAGCAGTGAACCGGGGGGCCTTTACAATGAGCAGTTCTTC	CASSEPGGLYNEQFF
.	few	TRBV6-2/TRBV6-3	TRBJ1-2	TGTGCCAGCACCGGGGACTATGGCTACACCTTC	CASTGDYGYTF
TRBD2	.	TRBV20-1	TRBJ2-1	TGCAGTGCTAGGAGGGTAGCGGGAGTAGGAAATGAGCAGTTCTTC	CSARRVAGVGNEQFF
.	once	TRBV28	TRBJ2-1	TGTGCCAGCAGTTTTAGACTACGGAGTTACAATGAGCAGTTCTTC	CASSFRLRSYNEQFF
.	.	TRBV28	TRBJ2-6	TGTGCCACCCCGGGACTGACCCCCTCTGGGGCCAACGTCCTGACTTTC	CATPGLTPSGANVLTF
TRBD2	.	TRBV7-2	TRBJ2-1	TGTGCCAGCAGCTTATCCACTAGCGGGAACGTTCACAATGAGCAGTTCTTC	CASSLSTSGNVHNEQFF
.	.	TRBV7-3	TRBJ2-1	TGTGCCAGCAGCTTGGACCATTACAATGAGCAGTTCTTC	CASSLDHYNEQFF
.	many	TRBV3-1	TRBJ2-1	TGTGCCAGCAGAACCTACAATGAGCAGTTCTTC	CASRTYNEQFF
.	few	TRBV21-1	TRBJ1-3	TGTGCCAGCAGCAAAGCCGACACGCTCTCCGGGGACAGGGTTGGGAACACCATATATTTT	CASSKADTLSGDRVGNTIYF
.	.	TRBV20-1	TRBJ2-1	TGCAGTGCTAGTCCCGGGGGCGGCAATGGGCAGTTCTTC	CSASPGGGNGQFF
.	.	TRBV5-5	TRBJ2-7	TGTGCCAGCAGCTCCCCTACAGTCTACGAGCAGTACTTC	CASSSPTVYEQYF
.	once	TRBV9	TRBJ1-5	TGTGCCAGCAGCGTAGGGTGGGACAAGGGGTTCAATCAGCCCCAGCATTTT	CASSVGWDKGFNQPQHF
TRBD2	.	TRBV20-1	TRBJ2-3	TGCAGTGCTTCCCCGTGGGGGGGAGGGATCACAGATACGCAGTATTTT	CSASPWGGGITDTQYF
.	few	TRBV5-1	TRBJ2-3	TGCGCCAGCAGCTTTCCGGGACCAAACACAGATACGCAGTATTTT	CASSFPGPNTDTQYF
TRBD2	.	TRBV5-1	TRBJ2-3	TGCGCCAGCAGGCGAGCGGGAGGTCTGGTAAGGACAGATACGCAGTATTTT	CASRRAGGLVRTDTQYF
.	.	TRBV10-1	TRBJ2-7	TGCGCCAGCAGCCTTCCAGGGGCTCCTCGGTACTTC	CASSLPGAPRYF
.	.	TRBV24-1	TRBJ2-7	TGTGCCACCAGCTCCCGCGAGCAGTACTTC	CATSSREQYF
TRBD1	many	TRBV5-6	TRBJ1-1	TGTGCCAGCAGCGCCCGGGACAGGGGGACTGAAGCTTTCTTT	CASSARDRGTEAFF
TRBD2	.	TRBV20-1	TRBJ2-7	TGCAGTGCTGCCGGGACTAGCGGGGATCCCTACGAGAAGTACTTC	CSAAGTSGDPYEKYF
.	.	TRBV6-6	TRBJ1-1	TGTGCCAGCAGTTACTGGGTAGACAGGAACACTGAAGCTTTCTTT	CASSYWVDRNTEAFF
.	few	TRBV27	TRBJ2-1	TGTGCCAGCAGTACTAGGACGGGGAATGAGCAGTTCTTC	CASSTRTGNEQFF
.	.	TRBV5-6	TRBJ1-1	TGTGCCAGCAGTCGGGGGTCCGGACACCCGGGCACTGAAGCTTTCTTT	CASSRGSGHPGTEAFF
TRBD1	many	TRBV7-7	TRBJ2-1	TGTGCTAGCAGCTACGGGACAGGGGAATACAATGAGCAGTTCTTC	CASSYGTGEYNEQFF
.	many	TRBV7-2	TRBJ1-2	TGTGCCAGCAGCTTAGAGGTTTATGGCTACACCTTC	CASSLEVYGYTF
.	.	TRBV20-1	TRBJ2-5	TGCAGTGCTCAATGGGGTCTCCAGGAGACCCAGTACTTC	CSAQWGLQETQYF
.	.	TRBV20-1	TRBJ2-5	TGCAGTGCTAGCGGGGAACAAGAGACCCAGTACTTC	CSASGEQETQYF
.	few	TRBV4-1	TRBJ2-7	TGCGCCAGCAGCCAAGAGGCGGATTTGTCCTACGAGCAGTACTTC	CASSQEADLSYEQYF